The clone carrying this T cell receptor (beta chain) occurred once. Its antigen remains unknown. The data stem from a study of post-analysis software for immune sequencing data. The overall study: As for disease course, relapsing-remitting, secondary progressive and progressive-relapsing multiple sclerosis were all included. General study results and limits: A few TRBV segments, TRBV5-6, TRBV5-1 and TRBV20-1 among them, were found more frequent in patients than controls. A significant reduction in normalized Chao1 diversity was observed in multiple sclerosis patients versus controls. Analysis by F measure revealed that same-batch samples clustered strongly together.

The germline V gene encodes CDR1 SQVTM and CDR2 ANQGSEA. V shed 4 bases and J shed 2 bases, with 11 bases lying between them. This CDR3 has 13 residues. Built from TCR beta cDNA, the libraries had unique molecular identifiers in them. Once about 0.85 to 11 million T cells were used, approximately 520,000 cDNA molecules resulted. Using its own MiXCR run on the PCR reads, TCRdb lists one record per CDR3 protein. The profile covers about 760,000 distinct CDR3 sequences, with about 27% appearing a single time and more than 0.45% taken by the ten largest. The receptor was isolated from a girl between 5 and 17 years old with multiple sclerosis. V usage is TRBV29-1 and J usage is TRBJ1-2; D is ambiguous. Sequencing was carried out using blood. Here the CDR3 DNA reads TGCAGCGTTGGCGACAACGCGAACTATGGCTACACCTTC. Translation: CSVGDNANYGYTF.